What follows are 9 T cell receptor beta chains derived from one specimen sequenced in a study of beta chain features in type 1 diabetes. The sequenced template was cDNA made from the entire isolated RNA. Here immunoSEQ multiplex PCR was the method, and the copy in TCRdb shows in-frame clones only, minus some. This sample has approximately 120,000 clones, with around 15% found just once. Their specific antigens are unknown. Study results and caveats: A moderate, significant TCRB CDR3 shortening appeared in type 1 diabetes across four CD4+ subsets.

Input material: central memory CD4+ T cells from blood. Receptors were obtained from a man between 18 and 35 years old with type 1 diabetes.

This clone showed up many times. CDR3 loop: CASSYRRTGAGELFF. DNA for the CDR3: TGTGCCAGCAGTTACCGACGGACAGGGGCCGGGGAGCTGTTTTTT. The genes are TRBV6-5 and TRBJ2-2, with 9 bases identical to TRBD1. Germline V CDR1 and CDR2: MNHEY, SVGAGI. The CDR3 runs 15 residues. J lost 6 bases, V lost 2 bases, and 4 bases had no gene match.

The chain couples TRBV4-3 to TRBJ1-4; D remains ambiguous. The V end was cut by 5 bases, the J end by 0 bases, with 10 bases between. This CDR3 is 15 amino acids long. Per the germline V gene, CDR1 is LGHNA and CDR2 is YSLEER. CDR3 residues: CASSFIGSTNEKLFF. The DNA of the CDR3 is TGCGCCAGCAGCTTTATAGGGTCAACTAATGAAAAACTGTTTTTT.

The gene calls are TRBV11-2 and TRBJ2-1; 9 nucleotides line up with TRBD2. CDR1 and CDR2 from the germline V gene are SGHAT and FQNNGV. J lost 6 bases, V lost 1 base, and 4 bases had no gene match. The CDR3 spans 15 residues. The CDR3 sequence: CASSLGGLASNEQFF. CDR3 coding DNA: TGTGCCAGCAGCTTAGGGGGACTAGCTTCCAATGAGCAGTTCTTC.

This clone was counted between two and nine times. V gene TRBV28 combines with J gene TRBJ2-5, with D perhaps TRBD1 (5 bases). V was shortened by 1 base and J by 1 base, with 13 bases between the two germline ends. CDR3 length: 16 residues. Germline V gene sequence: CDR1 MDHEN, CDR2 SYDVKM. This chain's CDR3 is CASSLLGTDSQETQYF. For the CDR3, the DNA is TGTGCCAGCAGTTTATTGGGAACCGACAGCCAAGAGACCCAGTACTTC.

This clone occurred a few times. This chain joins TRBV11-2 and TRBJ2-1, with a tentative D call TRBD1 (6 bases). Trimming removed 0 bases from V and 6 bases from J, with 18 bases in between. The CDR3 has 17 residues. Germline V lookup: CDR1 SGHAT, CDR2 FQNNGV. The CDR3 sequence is CASSLDRVWGQGNEQFF. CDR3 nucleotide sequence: TGTGCCAGCAGCTTAGATCGGGTATGGGGGCAAGGCAATGAGCAGTTCTTC. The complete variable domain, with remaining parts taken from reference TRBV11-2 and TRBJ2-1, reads EAGVAQSPRYKIIEKRQSVAFWCNPISGHATLYWYQQILGQGPKLLIQFQNNGVVDDSQLPKDRFSAERLKGVDSTLKIQPAKLEDSAVYLCASSLDRVWGQGNEQFFGPGTRLTVL.

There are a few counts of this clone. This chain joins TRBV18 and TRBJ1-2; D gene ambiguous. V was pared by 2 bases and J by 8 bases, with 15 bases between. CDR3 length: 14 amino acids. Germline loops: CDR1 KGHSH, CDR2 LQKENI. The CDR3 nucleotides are TGTGCCAGCTCACCAAGTGCAGAGCTCGGCGGCTACACCTTC. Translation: CASSPSAELGGYTF. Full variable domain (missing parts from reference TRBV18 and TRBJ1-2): NAGVMQNPRHLVRRRGQEARLRCSPMKGHSHVYWYRQLPEEGLKFMVYLQKENIIDESGMPKERFSAEFPKEGPSILRIQQVVRGDSAAYFCASSPSAELGGYTFGSGTRLTVV.

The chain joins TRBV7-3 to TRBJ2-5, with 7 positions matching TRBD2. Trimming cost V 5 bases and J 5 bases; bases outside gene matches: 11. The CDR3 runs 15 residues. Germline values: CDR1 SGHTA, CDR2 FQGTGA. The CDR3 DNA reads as TGTGCCAGCAGCCCGGGGGGTGCGGGTGCGGAGACCCAGTACTTC. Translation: CASSPGGAGAETQYF.

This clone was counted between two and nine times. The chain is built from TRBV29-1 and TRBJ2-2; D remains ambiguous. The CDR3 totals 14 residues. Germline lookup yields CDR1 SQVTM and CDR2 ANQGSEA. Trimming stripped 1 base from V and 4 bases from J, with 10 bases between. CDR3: CSVEGPLGTGELFF. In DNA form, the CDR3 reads TGCAGCGTTGAAGGGCCCTTGGGCACCGGGGAGCTGTTTTTT.

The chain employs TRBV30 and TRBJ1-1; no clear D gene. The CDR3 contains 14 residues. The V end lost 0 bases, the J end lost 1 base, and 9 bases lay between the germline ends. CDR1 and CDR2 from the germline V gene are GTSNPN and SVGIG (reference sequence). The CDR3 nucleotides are TGTGCCTGGAGTGTCGATTATAAGAACACTGAAGCTTTCTTT. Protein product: CAWSVDYKNTEAFF.